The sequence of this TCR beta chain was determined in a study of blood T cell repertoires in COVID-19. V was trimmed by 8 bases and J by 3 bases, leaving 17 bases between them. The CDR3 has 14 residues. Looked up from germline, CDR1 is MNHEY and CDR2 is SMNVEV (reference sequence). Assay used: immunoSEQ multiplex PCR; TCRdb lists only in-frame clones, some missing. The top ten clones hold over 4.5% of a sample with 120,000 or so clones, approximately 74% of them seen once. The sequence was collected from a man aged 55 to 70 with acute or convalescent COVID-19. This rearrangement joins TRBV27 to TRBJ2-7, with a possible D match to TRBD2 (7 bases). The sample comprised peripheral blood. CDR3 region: CASSRGWGGYEQYF. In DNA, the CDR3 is TGTGCCAGCTCAAGGGGGTGGGGGGGCTACGAGCAGTACTTC.